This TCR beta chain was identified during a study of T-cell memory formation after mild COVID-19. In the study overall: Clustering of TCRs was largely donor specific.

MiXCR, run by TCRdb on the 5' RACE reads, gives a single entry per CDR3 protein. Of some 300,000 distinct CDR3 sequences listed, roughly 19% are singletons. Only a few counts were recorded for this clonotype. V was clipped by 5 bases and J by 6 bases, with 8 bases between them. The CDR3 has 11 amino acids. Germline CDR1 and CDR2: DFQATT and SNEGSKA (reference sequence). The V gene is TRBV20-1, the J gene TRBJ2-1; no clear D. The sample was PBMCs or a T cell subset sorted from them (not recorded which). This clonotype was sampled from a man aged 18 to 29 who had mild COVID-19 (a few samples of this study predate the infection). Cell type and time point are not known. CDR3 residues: CSAGRGNEQFF. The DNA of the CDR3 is TGCAGTGCTGGTCGTGGCAATGAGCAGTTCTTC.